The 29 T cell receptor beta chains reported below all come from one sample, sequenced in a study of identical twins. Via MiXCR, TCRdb re-called the 5' RACE reads, giving one row per CDR3 protein. The sample has 700,000 or so distinct CDR3 sequences, 8.5% to 9% seen once. A further study also used this sample, focusing on yellow fever vaccine responses in identical twins.

The sample taken for sequencing was PBMCs. These TCRs come from a woman in her late teens or twenties in good health.

The V call is TRBV30, the J call TRBJ2-1; 8 bases match TRBD2. The V gene end was trimmed by 7 bases and the J gene end by 5 bases; junction bases not matched to a gene: 10. Germline CDR1 reads GTSNPN; CDR2 reads SVGIG (reference sequence). The CDR3 is made up of 14 amino acids. CDR3 protein: CAYLSGGFHNEQFF. CDR3 coding DNA: TGTGCCTACCTGAGCGGGGGATTCCACAATGAGCAGTTCTTC.

The chain has TRBV9 and TRBJ2-2, with D possibly TRBD1 on 6 matching bases. Germline lookup yields CDR1 SGDLS and CDR2 YYNGEE. The CDR3 is 17 amino acids. Between the trimmed V and J ends, which lost 2 bases and 2 bases, there was a span of 16 bases. The CDR3 reads CASSVTSGHLNTGELFF. CDR3 in DNA: TGTGCCAGCAGCGTGACCTCGGGACACCTAAACACCGGGGAGCTGTTTTTT.

This rearrangement joins TRBV7-2 to TRBJ1-3; D perhaps matches TRBD1 (6 bases). The germline V gene has CDR1 SGHTA and CDR2 FQGNSA. The CDR3 has 14 residues. Trimming took 5 bases from V and 4 from J, leaving 12 bases between them. The CDR3 DNA reads TGTGCCAGCAGCCCCGGGACACTAGGAAACACCATATATTTT. Its translation is CASSPGTLGNTIYF.

This clonotype was picked up a small number of times. The chain employs TRBV15 and TRBJ2-3; 9 bases match TRBD1. The germline CDR1 and CDR2 sequences are LNHNV and YYDKDF (reference sequence). The V and J ends lost 5 bases and 3 bases, in that order; junction bases with no gene match: 15. The CDR3 loop spans 18 amino acids. The CDR3 DNA reads TGTGCCACCAGCTCGATTCAAAACAGGGGGCGCTGGACAGATACGCAGTATTTT. Translation gives CATSSIQNRGRWTDTQYF.

V and J are TRBV6-1 and TRBJ2-3; TRBD1 is a possible D gene (7 bases). The V and J ends lost 6 bases and 2 bases respectively, with 21 bases between them. CDR1 and CDR2 from the germline V gene are MNHNS and SASEGT. The CDR3 extends over 17 amino acids. The CDR3 is CASRRTTGRILTDTQYF. CDR3 in DNA: TGTGCCAGCAGACGGACGACAGGGAGGATACTCACAGATACGCAGTATTTT.

This clonotype has more than one count but fewer than ten. This CDR3 is CASSRPGHEQYF. The CDR3 DNA follows: TGTGCCAGCAGCCGCCCAGGGCACGAGCAGTACTTC. The rearrangement uses TRBV6-5 and TRBJ2-7; possible D gene TRBD1, 5 bases. V gave up 6 bases and J gave up 5 bases, with 11 bases separating them. Looked up from germline, CDR1 is MNHEY and CDR2 is SVGAGI. This CDR3 is built from 12 residues.

The rearrangement joins TRBV5-1 to TRBJ2-5, with TRBD1 as a possible D gene (6 bases). The CDR3 extends over 16 amino acids. The germline V gene encodes CDR1 SGHRS and CDR2 YFSETQ. V was cut by 3 bases and J by 3 bases, with 18 bases left in between. The CDR3 region has the DNA TGCGCCAGCAGCTGGACCACGGGGACATTCAAAGAGACCCAGTACTTC. It specifies CASSWTTGTFKETQYF.

V usage is TRBV6-5 and J usage is TRBJ2-1; a weak D match, TRBD2 (5 bases). Per germline, CDR1 MNHEY and CDR2 SVGAGI. The V end was cut by 2 bases, the J end by 5 bases, with 16 bases between. The CDR3 spans 16 residues. The CDR3 region is CASSYHSASWNNEQFF. DNA for the CDR3: TGTGCCAGCAGTTACCACAGCGCTAGCTGGAACAATGAGCAGTTCTTC.

This clonotype was counted between two and nine times. V is TRBV7-9 and J is TRBJ2-5; D is unclear. The CDR3 has 12 residues. Germline CDR1 is SEHNR and CDR2 is FQNEAQ (reference sequence). Trimming cost V 7 bases and J 1 base, with 7 bases left between them. CDR3 bases: TGTGCCAGCAACGTGGCCCAAGAGACCCAGTACTTC. Translated: CASNVAQETQYF.

Remarks on this clonotype: Its ends do not fully match the called genes, so a read error is possible. The rearrangement links TRBV10-3 to TRBJ2-5, with D perhaps TRBD2 (5 bases). The CDR3 spans 13 residues. Germline V gene sequence: CDR1 ENHRY, CDR2 SYGVKD. The CDR3 reads CAIREQFGETQNF. As DNA, the CDR3 is TGTGCCATCCGGGAACAGTTCGGAGAGACCCAGAACTTC.

This chain uses TRBV20-1 with TRBJ2-5; TRBD1 matches 7 bases. The CDR3 is 15 amino acids. Trimming cost V 0 bases and J 5 bases; bases outside gene matches: 9. Germline CDR1 and CDR2: DFQATT and SNEGSKA (reference sequence). The CDR3: CSARDHRGSLETQYF. DNA of the CDR3: TGCAGTGCTAGAGATCACAGGGGAAGTCTTGAGACCCAGTACTTC.

Many counts were recorded for this clonotype. J is TRBJ1-4 and V is TRBV6-1, with D possibly being TRBD1 (5 bases). The CDR3 contains 16 residues. V lost 6 bases, J lost 2 bases, and 16 bases lay in between. From germline, CDR1 is MNHNS and CDR2 SASEGT. The CDR3 loop reads CASSTSPRATNEKLFF. In DNA, the CDR3 is TGTGCCAGCAGCACGAGCCCCAGGGCCACTAATGAAAAACTGTTTTTT.

This clonotype was recorded at least ten times. The rearrangement joins TRBV7-9 to TRBJ1-1, with 7 bases fitting TRBD1. The germline gives CDR1 SEHNR, CDR2 FQNEAQ (reference sequence). V shed 6 bases and J 1 base; nucleotides not matched to a gene: 11. The CDR3 totals 16 residues. CDR3 sequence reads: CASRGGPGQSNTEAFF. For the CDR3, the DNA is TGTGCCAGCAGGGGGGGCCCGGGACAGTCGAACACTGAAGCTTTCTTT.

This clonotype was recorded a few times. V gene TRBV4-3 combines with J gene TRBJ2-3; 8 bases map to TRBD2. J was trimmed by 2 bases and V by 1 base; bases with no gene match: 2. The length of the CDR3 is 15 residues. The germline V gene has CDR1 LGHNA and CDR2 YSLEER. The CDR3 here is CASSQAGRDTDTQYF. Here the CDR3 DNA reads TGCGCCAGCAGCCAAGCCGGGAGGGACACAGATACGCAGTATTTT.

The rearrangement uses TRBV2 and TRBJ1-1; D might be TRBD1 (5 bases). From germline, CDR1 is SNHLY and CDR2 FYNNEI. Deletions cut 4 bases from V and 3 bases from J, with 9 bases between. CDR3 length: 13 amino acids. CDR3: CASSVGRDTEAFF. In DNA form, the CDR3 reads TGTGCCAGCAGTGTAGGCAGGGACACTGAAGCTTTCTTT.

A few counts support this clonotype. The chain recombines TRBV25-1 with TRBJ1-4; D unclear. The CDR3 has 18 residues. Germline CDR1 MGHDK, CDR2 SYGVNS. The germline V and J ends were trimmed by 2 bases and 7 bases, with 23 bases remaining between them. CDR3: CASSEHPAPKAGGEKLFF. CDR3 in DNA: TGTGCCAGCAGTGAACACCCGGCCCCCAAAGCGGGAGGTGAAAAACTGTTTTTT.

For the CDR3, the DNA is TGTGCCAGCAGCTTCGGCGGCAGTACCTACGAGCAGTACTTC. Translating gives CASSFGGSTYEQYF. The V call is TRBV7-2, the J call TRBJ2-7; D is uncertain. The V gene lost 3 bases and the J gene lost 2 bases, with 11 bases spanning the gap. The germline V gene encodes CDR1 SGHTA and CDR2 FQGNSA. This CDR3 has 14 amino acids.

This clonotype was seen at least ten times. The J gene is TRBJ1-6, the V gene TRBV12-3 or TRBV12-4; D not certain. Trimming pared 3 bases from V and 3 bases from J, leaving 0 bases between. The length of the CDR3 is 12 residues. CDR3 residues: CASSFYNSPLHF. The DNA for the CDR3 is TGTGCCAGCAGTTTCTATAATTCACCCCTCCACTTT.

This clonotype was detected a few times. V usage is TRBV28 and J usage is TRBJ2-3; 12 bases are shared with TRBD2. CDR3 size: 15 residues. V lost 5 bases and J lost 6; bases outside the gene matches: 6. Per the germline V gene, CDR1 is MDHEN and CDR2 is SYDVKM. CDR3 nucleotides: TGTGCCAGCAGTCGGACTAGCGGGGACCCGGATACGCAGTATTTT. Translation gives CASSRTSGDPDTQYF.

This clonotype was picked up many times. V and J are TRBV6-2 or TRBV6-3 and TRBJ2-1, with D possibly TRBD2 on 5 matching bases. The CDR3 spans 17 residues. Deletions cut 3 bases from V and 0 bases from J, with 15 bases between. Germline V gene sequence: CDR1 MNHEY, CDR2 SVGEGT. CDR3 loop: CASSYWSGPSSYNEQFF. CDR3 sequence (DNA): TGTGCCAGCAGTTATTGGAGCGGCCCTAGCTCCTACAATGAGCAGTTCTTC.

This clonotype came up a few times. The rearrangement joins TRBV28 to TRBJ1-5, with a tentative D call TRBD1 (5 bases). With 2 bases removed from V and 2 bases from J, the gap between germline ends came to 13 bases. The CDR3 contains 16 residues. The germline V gene has CDR1 MDHEN and CDR2 SYDVKM. The CDR3 loop is CASSLQEGLGNQPQHF. The CDR3 nucleotides are TGTGCCAGCAGTTTACAGGAGGGGCTGGGCAATCAGCCCCAGCATTTT.

The rearrangement links TRBV30 to TRBJ2-7, with TRBD2 as a possible D gene (5 bases). The V end was cut by 1 base, the J end by 3 bases, with 10 bases between. The CDR3 contains 13 residues. Germline V gives CDR1 GTSNPN, CDR2 SVGIG (reference sequence). CDR3 sequence: CAWSEEVLYEQYF. CDR3 nucleotides: TGTGCCTGGAGTGAGGAGGTCCTCTACGAGCAGTACTTC.

This clonotype was seen a handful of times. The chain joins TRBV13 to TRBJ2-7; 11 positions match TRBD1. Germline loops: CDR1 PRHDT, CDR2 FYEKMQ (reference sequence). V dropped 5 bases and J dropped 4; count of bases not matched to a gene: 13. This CDR3 is 17 amino acids long. CDR3 bases: TGTGCCAGCAGCCGCCCCGGGACAGGGGGATTAAGTTACGAGCAGTACTTC. Residues: CASSRPGTGGLSYEQYF.

The CDR3 loop is CASGPVGGTEAFF. The CDR3, as DNA: TGTGCCAGCGGGCCCGTGGGGGGTACTGAAGCTTTCTTT. The chain carries TRBV27 and TRBJ1-1; D might be TRBD1 (5 bases). Trimming pared 8 bases from V and 5 bases from J, leaving 15 bases between. This CDR3 is built from 13 residues. Germline V gene sequence: CDR1 MNHEY, CDR2 SMNVEV (reference sequence).

At least ten counts were recorded for this clonotype. The rearrangement links TRBV5-1 to TRBJ2-7; 7 positions agree with TRBD2. Germline values: CDR1 SGHRS, CDR2 YFSETQ. The V and J ends lost 4 bases and 6 bases, in that order; junction bases with no gene match: 10. The CDR3 contains 14 residues. CDR3: CASSPQGLGGEQYF. CDR3 nucleotides: TGCGCCAGCAGCCCACAAGGACTAGGCGGCGAGCAGTACTTC.

The V gene is TRBV19, the J gene TRBJ1-2, with TRBD1 identical over 12 bases. Germline assignment: CDR1 LNHDA and CDR2 SQIVND (reference sequence). The CDR3 is 15 amino acids. J lost 7 bases, V lost 5 bases, and 8 bases had no gene match. CDR3 protein: CASSPAGTGGFGYTF. For the CDR3, the DNA is TGTGCCAGTAGTCCGGCCGGGACAGGGGGCTTTGGCTACACCTTC.

The V call is TRBV12-3 or TRBV12-4, the J call TRBJ2-3; D is unclear. V lost 2 bases, J lost 13 bases, and 19 bases lay in between. The CDR3 is 14 residues long. This chain's CDR3 is CASSLTNGALGKYF. CDR3 DNA: TGTGCCAGCAGTTTAACTAATGGAGCGCTTGGGAAGTATTTT.

This chain uses TRBV7-8 with TRBJ2-7; 8 bases agree with TRBD1. Germline trimming cut 4 bases from V and 6 bases from J; bases unmatched to any gene: 11. The CDR3 is 15 amino acids. Germline V gene lookup returns CDR1 SGHVS and CDR2 FQNEAQ. The CDR3 sequence: CASSWPGQGAGEQYF. The CDR3 DNA follows: TGTGCCAGCAGCTGGCCTGGGCAGGGGGCTGGCGAGCAGTACTTC.

The V gene is TRBV6-5, the J gene TRBJ2-1, with TRBD2 matching over 7 bases. The CDR3 length is 15 residues. From germline, CDR1 is MNHEY and CDR2 SVGAGI. V lost 2 bases, J lost 2 bases, and 3 bases stayed unmatched. The CDR3 DNA is TGTGCCAGCAGTTACGGGGCGGGGGCCTACAATGAGCAGTTCTTC. This translates into CASSYGAGAYNEQFF.